Described below is a single T cell receptor beta chain sequence and its context. With a much larger clone just one base away, this may be a read error. A second PCR of about 7 to 11 cycles used a sample-barcoded 5' primer and a J-beta primer mix. TCRdb reprocessed the 5' RACE reads via MiXCR and lists one record per CDR3 protein. The profile shows about 730,000 distinct CDR3 sequences, roughly 45% of them singletons. The data were taken from a study of blood T cells in healthy people across ages. The germline V gene has CDR1 SQVTM and CDR2 ANQGSEA. There are 12 residues in the CDR3. This TCR came from a woman aged 55-75 years in good health. The sequenced material came from blood. The chain has TRBV29-1 and TRBJ2-1; D not certain. The end of the DNA fits TRBJ2-7 better, so the J call may be wrong. CDR3 DNA sequence: TGCAGCGTTGTCGGGTCCTACAATGAGCAGTACTTC. Protein: CSVVGSYNEQYF.